The 4 T cell receptor beta chains in this list originate from one sample, sequenced in a study of molecular identifiers for immune sequencing clone quantification. TCRdb itself ran the PCR reads through MiXCR, one entry per CDR3 protein. This table has fewer than 350,000 distinct CDR3 sequences, roughly a quarter appearing once. Sequencing input: naive CD8+ T cells from blood, with Jurkat cell RNA spiked in. Subset denoted: FACS-sorted CD8+CD4-CCR7+CD45RA+ naive T cells. The receptor source for this set is a human donor in good health. Some libraries in this study had Jurkat cell RNA spiked in.

At least ten counts were recorded for this clonotype. CDR3 sequence reads: CSVGGDRENTEAFF. Written as DNA, the CDR3 is TGCAGCGTTGGTGGCGACAGAGAAAACACTGAAGCTTTCTTT. The rearrangement links TRBV29-1 to TRBJ1-1; tentative D call: TRBD1 (5 bases). The CDR3 spans 14 residues. V gave up 4 bases and J gave up 2 bases, with 14 bases separating them. Germline CDR1 reads SQVTM; CDR2 reads ANQGSEA.

This clonotype has a handful of counts. The genes are TRBV7-8 and TRBJ2-3, with TRBD2 as a possible D gene (7 bases). This CDR3 comprises 15 residues. Germline CDR1 is SGHVS and CDR2 is FQNEAQ. The V and J ends lost 4 bases and 3 bases respectively, with 14 bases between them. The CDR3 nucleotides are TGTGCCAGCAGCTCGTTGGGAGGGGGGACAGATACGCAGTATTTT. This codes for CASSSLGGGTDTQYF.

Of note for this clonotype: Likely a read error: the CDR3 ends without its conserved phenylalanine or tryptophan. The rearrangement uses TRBV9 and TRBJ2-3, with D tentatively TRBD2 (5 bases). Germline V gene lookup returns CDR1 SGDLS and CDR2 YYNGEE. The CDR3 sequence is 14 residues long. Trimming pared 0 bases from V and 6 bases from J, leaving 11 bases between. The CDR3 region is CASSVVPGSDTQYL. Here the CDR3 DNA reads TGTGCCAGCAGCGTAGTCCCGGGGTCCGATACGCAGTATCTT.

This clonotype appeared many times. This chain joins TRBV13 and TRBJ2-3; D unclear. V was trimmed by 1 base and J by 1 base, leaving 9 bases between them. The germline V gene encodes CDR1 PRHDT and CDR2 FYEKMQ (reference sequence). CDR3 length: 15 residues. CDR3 protein: CASSLAPDRTDTQYF. The CDR3 DNA follows: TGTGCCAGCAGCTTAGCCCCCGACCGCACAGATACGCAGTATTTT.